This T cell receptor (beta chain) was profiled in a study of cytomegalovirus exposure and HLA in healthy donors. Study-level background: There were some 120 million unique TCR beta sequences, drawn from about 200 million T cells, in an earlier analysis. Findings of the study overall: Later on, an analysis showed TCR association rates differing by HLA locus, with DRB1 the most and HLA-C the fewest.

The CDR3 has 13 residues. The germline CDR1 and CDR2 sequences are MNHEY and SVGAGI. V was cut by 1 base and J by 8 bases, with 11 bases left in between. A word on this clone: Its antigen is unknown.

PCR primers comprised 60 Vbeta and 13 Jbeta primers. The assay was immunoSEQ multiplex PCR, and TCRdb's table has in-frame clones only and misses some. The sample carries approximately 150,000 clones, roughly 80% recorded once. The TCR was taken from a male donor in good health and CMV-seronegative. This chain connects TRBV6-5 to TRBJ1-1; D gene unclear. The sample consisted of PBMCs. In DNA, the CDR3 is TGTGCCAGCAGTTACTGGGGAGAAAAGGAAGCTTTCTTT. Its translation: CASSYWGEKEAFF.